This T cell receptor (beta chain) appears in the sequencing data of a study of T-cell reconstitution after alpha-beta-depleted transplantation in children. This clonotype appeared a few times. The library targeted TCRbeta and was prepared with unique molecular identifiers. From the PCR reads, TCRdb called clonotypes with MiXCR, one entry per CDR3 protein. This table has some 500,000 distinct CDR3 sequences, approximately 16% appearing once. After removal of 3 bases from V and 4 bases from J, the junction contained 11 bases not matched to a gene. CDR3 length equals 16 residues. From germline, CDR1 is SGHVS and CDR2 FNYEAQ.

J is TRBJ2-7 and V is TRBV7-6; 8 bases are a match to TRBD1. The specimen was PBMCs from the stem cell graft donor, collected from the stem cell graft. This TCR was sampled from a human donor who donated a stem cell graft to a child with acute lymphoblastic leukemia. For the CDR3, the DNA is TGTGCCAGCAGCTTGAGCGAGACAGGGGACCTTTACGAGCAGTACTTC. Protein product: CASSLSETGDLYEQYF.